The entry below describes one T cell receptor beta chain. Vbeta (60) and Jbeta (13) primers were used in the PCR. TCRdb's copy holds only in-frame clones and misses some; the assay was immunoSEQ multiplex PCR. Of around 190,000 clones listed, approximately 84% are singletons. The CDR3 consists of 16 residues. Trimming removed 2 bases from V and 6 bases from J; junction bases left unmatched: 7. Germline CDR1 is SGHRS and CDR2 is YFSETQ. This specimen comes from a study of cytomegalovirus exposure and HLA in healthy donors. The sequence came from a female donor in good health and CMV-seronegative. The sequenced sample was PBMCs. The chain combines TRBV5-1 with TRBJ1-6, with TRBD1 matching over 8 bases. CDR3: CASSLQGETPNSPLHF. The CDR3 DNA reads as TGCGCCAGCAGCTTACAGGGGGAGACTCCTAATTCACCCCTCCACTTT.